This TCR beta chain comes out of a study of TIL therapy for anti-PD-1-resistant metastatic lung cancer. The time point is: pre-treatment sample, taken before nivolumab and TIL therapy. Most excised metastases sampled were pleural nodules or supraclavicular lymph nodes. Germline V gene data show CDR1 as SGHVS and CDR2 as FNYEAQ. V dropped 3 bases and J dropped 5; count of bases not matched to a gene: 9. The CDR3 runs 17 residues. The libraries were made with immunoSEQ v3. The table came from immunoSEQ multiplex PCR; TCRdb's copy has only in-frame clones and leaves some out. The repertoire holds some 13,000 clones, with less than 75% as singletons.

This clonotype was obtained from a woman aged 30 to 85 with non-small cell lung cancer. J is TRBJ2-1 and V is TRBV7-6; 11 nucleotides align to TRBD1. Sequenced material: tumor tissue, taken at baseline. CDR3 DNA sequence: TGTGCCAGCAGCTTCCCCCGAGGACAGGGGGCTAACAATGAGCAGTTCTTC. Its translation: CASSFPRGQGANNEQFF.